This T cell receptor beta chain was captured by sequencing in a study of human T cells and chemical hapten exposure (dated by TCRdb to the early 2020s). For the study in its entirety: For sensitization, 2% DPC in acetone was applied to a 2 cm by 2 cm area of upper inner arm skin. Weekly therapeutic DPC doses were additionally applied to the scalp of patients throughout the roughly 25-week study period. Patch tests used Finn chambers with 0.01% DPC on the upper back, scored after 6 days by International Contact Dermatitis Research Group standards. Most of the patients in the cohort were female, and the cohort covered alopecia areata with under or over 50% scalp involvement, alopecia totalis and alopecia universalis. Libraries were pooled for sequencing, and variation in per-sample TCR yields was attributed mainly to small differences in library volumes within the pool. The study tracked peripheral blood TCR repertoire changes in vivo during primary and secondary sensitization to the hapten diphenylcyclopropenone (DPC) in alopecia patients. Blood was sampled from patients pre-sensitization (week 0) and at 2, 6 and about 24 weeks after DPC sensitization. For TCR sequencing, blood came from some 31 alopecia patients at anywhere from one to four time points (pre-sensitization, 2, 6 and 24 weeks).

Cut back by 1 base and 7 bases, the V and J ends lie 14 bases apart. There are 14 amino acids in the CDR3, from cysteine to phenylalanine inclusive. The CDR3 DNA has 42 bases and is translated from base 1. The germline V gene (reference sequence) provides CDR1 DFQATT and CDR2 SNEGSKA. This clonotype was counted many times. Its antigen is unknown. No much larger clone is present one base from it, and per-base qualities are unavailable. Receptor amplification or capture employed RACE. For sequencing, a NextSeq 500 was employed. During library preparation, unique molecular identifiers were attached to individual cDNA molecules so that TCRs could be counted quantitatively and reproducibly. Each blood RNA sample was used to sequence both TCR alpha and TCR beta chains. The published analysis was carried out like this. Samples had a median of 95,638 TCRs, with a range from about 23,224 to 690,600. The Decombinator software suite was used to annotate V, J and CDR3 in the TCR reads. For the PS versus PT1 abundance plots, all samples were subsampled to the same number of TCRs (28,000). TCRs were defined as expanded if absent before sensitization and observed at least eight times at the 2-week time point. Using fastp at Q25 and MiXCR, TCRdb reprocessed the public reads and kept productive beta chains. Rows merge per CDR3 protein into single entries with the most common DNA and genes. It is TCRdb's table, rather than the study itself, that gives the V and J calls and clone size. The sample table records around 380,000 distinct CDR3 sequences; around 5.5% of these occur just once. The ten largest account for about 8.2% of the sample.

The time point label for this specimen denotes: pre-sensitization, week 0. The treatment or condition label for this specimen denotes: therapeutic diphenylcyclopropenone sensitization with weekly scalp DPC. Blood at each patch-test visit was drawn before the patch test was applied. Patients were eligible if aged 18 to 70, diagnosed with alopecia and judged suitable for DPC therapy, and pregnant patients were excluded. Total RNA was isolated from unfractionated whole blood collected in Tempus Blood RNA tubes. Overall study outcomes, separate from this receptor: Expanded TCRs formed significantly more large CDR3 similarity clusters than pre-sensitization or healthy control sets, consistent with antigen-driven responses. All patients had alopecia, a presumed autoimmune disease, so their immune response might differ from that of healthy individuals. After repeated subsampling, changes were observed in the strength of the expansion versus patch-test correlation and in the threshold at which the correlation became significant. Patch test score correlated positively with the number of PT1 expanded TCRs, reaching significance at thresholds 8, 16 and 32 but not at 4. The number of TCRs above 1 in 1000 frequency did not change with DPC sensitization; there was no evidence of global repertoire structure alterations.

The clonotype was recovered from a young woman with alopecia areata. Some clones in this sample may be carry-over from other donors' samples. The V and J genes are TRBV20-1 and TRBJ2-1; D gene: possibly TRBD2, on 7 matching bases. Here the sequenced sample was whole blood, taken in connection with sensitization to the hapten diphenylcyclopropenone (DPC). The nucleotides are TGCAGTGCTAGAGGTGGGGGGGGCTCGAATGAGCAGTTCTTC. This is translated as CSARGGGGSNEQFF.